This TCR beta chain was captured in a study of blood T cell repertoires in COVID-19 (dated by TCRdb to 2020 to 2022). Broadly, across the study: Collaborator samples came from the United States, Italy and Spain and covered acute and convalescent phases of COVID-19. Where HLA class I and class II types were available, the types were taken from metadata supplied by the sample provider, not from assay-based typing. Nearly every sample came with metadata listing a de-identified subject ID, COVID-19 status, age in years and sex. Subjects who had been exposed to COVID-19, were actively infected with it, or had recovered from it provided the deeply sampled blood TCRbeta repertoires that made up the dataset. The repertoires were released in a freely available public database meant as a resource for research on the immune response to SARS-CoV-2. The samples were drawn from the first 160 participants of the ongoing ImmuneRACE study and from under 1,500 subjects provided by 6 global collaborators. The material from the prospective study consisted of cDNA or gDNA derived from T cells, B-cell-depleted T cells, or PBMCs. Results and caveats for the whole study, not just this receptor: The quantity of clinical and demographic metadata differed by source and by participant and was supplied without curation.

This clone has a single count. This clone's antigen is unknown. Base-call qualities are not available, and no considerably larger clone is one nucleotide away. The immunoSEQ Assay, a bias-controlled multiplex PCR, was used to amplify TCRbeta CDR3 regions from genomic DNA. As for the original processing: Nucleated cell counts per sample were estimated from amplification of reference gene primers within the assay. To quantify the absolute abundance of each unique TCRbeta CDR3 rearrangement, sequence reads were collapsed and filtered. For each sample, productive Simpson clonality was calculated by taking the square root of Simpson's diversity index across productive rearrangements. This is the immuneACCESS table as TCRdb keeps it, with only in-frame sequences that have V and J called. A part of the clones is gone; compared with another copy, unresolved V genes explain less than half, and the rest is unexplained. V and J calls and clone size follow that table, whereas D and trimming were derived from the DNA. The sample contains fewer than 300,000 clones, about 76% of them found a single time. 2.5% to 3% of the sample rests with the top ten.

Collaborating institutions collected whole blood in K2EDTA tubes following their own protocols. Collaborator samples were shipped for TCRbeta analysis as frozen whole blood, isolated PBMCs, or DNA extracted from either sample type. The CDR3 numbers 16 residues from cysteine through phenylalanine. Just the 48-base CDR3 DNA is kept, in frame starting at base 1. The germline V gene encodes CDR1 ENHRY and CDR2 SYGVKD. V is pruned by 2 bases and J by 9 bases, leaving 12 bases of the junction without a gene match. The sequence links TRBV10-3 to TRBJ2-1; 8 junctional bases match TRBD1. Sequenced input: peripheral blood. This sequence was found in a woman aged 60-70 years with active or convalescent COVID-19. The nucleotide sequence reads TGTGCCATCAGTGAGCGTGTCACAGGGGGGTCAAGTGAGCAGTTCTTC. Its protein product is CAISERVTGGSSEQFF.